These 30 T cell receptor beta chains share one sample of origin, sequenced in a study of blood T cells in healthy people across ages. Then a second PCR, running roughly 7 to 11 cycles, was carried out with a sample-barcoded 5' primer and a J-beta primer mix. MiXCR was run by TCRdb on the 5' RACE reads, yielding one entry per CDR3 protein. The sample yields about 1.6 million distinct CDR3 sequences, roughly 32% seen once. The source material was blood. These TCRs come from a woman in her 30s in good health.

The genes are TRBV4-1 and TRBJ2-3, with D perhaps being TRBD1 or TRBD2 (6 bases each). CDR1 and CDR2 from the germline V gene are MGHRA and YSYEKL. The CDR3 runs to 18 residues. V lost 0 bases to trimming and J lost 3 bases, with 19 bases between them. The CDR3 sequence: CASSQDPKWGGQTDTQYF. In nucleotides, the CDR3 is TGCGCCAGCAGCCAAGACCCTAAATGGGGAGGACAGACAGATACGCAGTATTTT.

The chain combines TRBV20-1 with TRBJ1-2, with D tentatively TRBD1 (5 bases). The CDR3 contains 13 residues. V gave up 7 bases and J gave up 4 bases, with 16 bases separating them. CDR1 is DFQATT, CDR2 SNEGSKA, per germline (reference sequence). The chain's CDR3 is CSGGMVGTYGYTF. The CDR3 region has the DNA TGCAGTGGAGGGATGGTAGGGACCTATGGCTACACCTTC.

This clonotype came up a few times. The J gene is TRBJ2-7, the V gene TRBV28; maybe TRBD1 (6 bases). The ends were cut back, 7 bases at V and 2 bases at J, with 21 bases in the middle. CDR1 MDHEN and CDR2 SYDVKM come from the germline V gene. This CDR3 spans 16 amino acids. The CDR3 reads CASTGAPGHTTYEQYF. CDR3 DNA sequence: TGTGCCAGCACCGGGGCGCCGGGACACACTACCTACGAGCAGTACTTC.

The V gene is TRBV29-1, the J gene TRBJ2-2, with D maybe TRBD2 (5 bases). Germline V gives CDR1 SQVTM, CDR2 ANQGSEA. The CDR3 consists of 12 residues. Trimming took 8 bases from V and 3 from J, leaving 10 bases between them. CDR3 nucleotide sequence: TGCAGCTCGACTAAGCACACCGGGGAGCTGTTTTTT. Protein sequence: CSSTKHTGELFF.

The chain links TRBV2 to TRBJ2-1, with 7 bases aligning to TRBD1. V was pared by 5 bases and J by 6 bases, with 10 bases of the junction left unmatched. Germline values: CDR1 SNHLY, CDR2 FYNNEI. The CDR3 runs 15 residues. Here the CDR3 reads CASSSDRVGINEQFF. The CDR3 DNA is TGTGCCAGCAGTTCCGACAGGGTGGGGATCAATGAGCAGTTCTTC.

Concerning this clonotype: A read error may produce the germline difference seen at one junction end. The chain is built from TRBV24-1 and TRBJ2-3; 7 bases agree with TRBD2. Germline CDR1 KGHDR, CDR2 SFDVKD. This CDR3 is built from 13 residues. CDR3 in amino acids: CAISVGGVDTQYF. The CDR3 nucleotides are TGTGCCATCAGTGTGGGAGGGGTCGATACGCAGTATTTT.

Only a few counts were recorded for this clonotype. The chain is built from TRBV12-3 or TRBV12-4 and TRBJ1-1, with a weak D call TRBD1 (6 bases). The CDR3 has 15 amino acids. V lost 3 bases and J 3 bases, leaving 14 bases between the germline ends. The CDR3 DNA reads as TGTGCCAGCAGTTTTCGTCGGGGGGCTGACACTGAAGCTTTCTTT. Amino acids: CASSFRRGADTEAFF.

Only a few counts were recorded for this clonotype. This sequence joins TRBV2 and TRBJ2-1, with TRBD2 matching over 7 bases. The CDR3 loop spans 16 amino acids. Trimming cost V 8 bases and J 0 bases; bases outside gene matches: 10. CDR1 is SNHLY, CDR2 FYNNEI, per germline. The CDR3 region is CASAKSGGFSYNEQFF. DNA for the CDR3: TGTGCCAGCGCCAAGTCGGGAGGCTTCTCCTACAATGAGCAGTTCTTC.

J is TRBJ2-2 and V is TRBV3-1; perhaps TRBD1 as D (6 bases). There are 16 residues in the CDR3. V lost 3 bases, J lost 5 bases, and 16 bases lay in between. CDR1 is LGHDT, CDR2 YNNKEL, per germline (reference sequence). CDR3 sequence (DNA): TGTGCCAGCAGCCAGTCGAGCTTCAGGGGTACCGGGGAGCTGTTTTTT. This sequence encodes CASSQSSFRGTGELFF.

This chain joins TRBV6-1 and TRBJ2-1; 12 bases fit TRBD1. Germline values: CDR1 MNHNS, CDR2 SASEGT. V dropped 8 bases and J dropped 7; count of bases not matched to a gene: 18. The CDR3 is 18 residues long. The CDR3 nucleotides read TGTGCCAGCTGTAGGACCTCCGGGACAGGGGGCATTTGTAATGAGCAGTTCTTC. It yields the protein CASCRTSGTGGICNEQFF.

This clonotype was detected only a few times. The gene calls are TRBV4-2 and TRBJ2-3; possibly TRBD2 for D (5 bases). CDR1 and CDR2 (germline): LGHNA, YNFKEQ. V was cut by 0 bases and J by 4 bases, with 14 bases left in between. The CDR3 runs 16 residues. This chain's CDR3 is CASSQDEGSWADTQYF. The CDR3 DNA reads TGTGCCAGCAGCCAAGATGAGGGTAGCTGGGCAGATACGCAGTATTTT.

The chain carries TRBV20-1 and TRBJ1-2; TRBD1 aligns across 8 bases. This CDR3 contains 15 residues. CDR1 is DFQATT, CDR2 SNEGSKA, per germline (reference sequence). J gave up 3 bases and V 0 bases, and 6 bases lay outside the gene matches. CDR3 region: CSAREQPGGYYGYTF. Written as DNA, the CDR3 is TGCAGTGCTAGAGAACAGCCAGGGGGCTACTATGGCTACACCTTC.

This rearrangement joins TRBV2 to TRBJ1-5, with TRBD1 matching 9 bases. CDR1 and CDR2 (germline): SNHLY, FYNNEI. V lost 4 bases and J lost 3; bases outside the gene matches: 4. This CDR3 has 15 amino acids. The CDR3 nucleotides read TGTGCCAGCAGTGGGACAGGGGTAATCAATCAGCCCCAGCATTTT. Translation: CASSGTGVINQPQHF.

This clonotype was detected only a few times. The V gene is TRBV24-1, the J gene TRBJ2-3; no definite D call. CDR3 size: 18 residues. Trimming left V 2 bases short and J 2 bases short, with 19 bases between. Germline values: CDR1 KGHDR, CDR2 SFDVKD. CDR3 sequence reads: CATSDSGRALSITDTQYF. The CDR3 nucleotides read TGTGCCACCAGTGATTCGGGCCGCGCTCTGTCCATCACAGATACGCAGTATTTT.

In this sample, this clonotype turned up a few times. The CDR3 DNA reads as TGTGCCAGCAGTCTCTTCGTGGAGACCCAGTACTTC. It encodes CASSLFVETQYF. The rearrangement joins TRBV12-3 or TRBV12-4 to TRBJ2-5; no clear D. V shed 5 bases and J shed 5 bases, with 9 bases lying between them. The CDR3 length is 12 residues.

This clonotype showed up just a few times. The rearrangement joins TRBV20-1 to TRBJ2-4, with 13 positions matching TRBD2. The tail of the sequence fits TRBJ2-7 better, so the J call may be wrong. CDR1 DFQATT and CDR2 SNEGSKA come from the germline V gene (reference sequence). The CDR3 contains 17 residues. CDR3 region: CSAPWTSGRAISDEQYF. Written as DNA, the CDR3 is TGCAGTGCTCCCTGGACTAGCGGGAGAGCAATATCAGACGAGCAGTACTTC.

In this sample, this clonotype turned up many times. V is TRBV15 and J is TRBJ2-7; the D gene could be TRBD1 or TRBD2 (5 bases each). The CDR3 has 13 amino acids. Trimming left V 8 bases short and J 0 bases short, with 11 bases between. Germline V gene lookup returns CDR1 LNHNV and CDR2 YYDKDF (reference sequence). CDR3 in amino acids: CATGRDPSYEQYF. As DNA, the CDR3 is TGTGCCACCGGAAGGGACCCCTCCTACGAGCAGTACTTC.

This clonotype was counted only a few times. The J gene is TRBJ2-7, the V gene TRBV9, with D perhaps TRBD1 (5 bases). The germline V gene encodes CDR1 SGDLS and CDR2 YYNGEE. The CDR3 is 14 residues long. The V gene lost 0 bases and the J gene lost 3 bases, with 10 bases spanning the gap. Here the CDR3 DNA reads TGTGCCAGCAGCGTAGCCGACAGAAACTACGAGCAGTACTTC. Its translation: CASSVADRNYEQYF.

This clonotype has a handful of counts. The chain recombines TRBV11-3 with TRBJ2-5; 14 bases match TRBD2. Trimming took 7 bases from V and 2 from J; bases not matched to a gene: 6. This CDR3 has 16 residues. Per germline, CDR1 SGHNT and CDR2 YENEEA. The CDR3 DNA reads as TGTGCCAGCACGAGCGGACTAGCGGGGGGACAAGAGACCCAGTACTTC. Its protein product is CASTSGLAGGQETQYF.

This clonotype was observed a handful of times. This chain uses TRBV6-1 with TRBJ2-1; a weak D match, TRBD1 (5 bases). The CDR3 totals 13 residues. Germline CDR1 reads MNHNS; CDR2 reads SASEGT. Between the trimmed V and J ends, which lost 9 bases and 6 bases, there was a span of 15 bases. The CDR3 sequence is CASPPGATNEQFF. The CDR3 DNA reads as TGTGCCAGTCCCCCTGGGGCGACCAATGAGCAGTTCTTC.

A few counts support this clonotype. The chain links TRBV7-2 to TRBJ2-3, with no clear D. The germline gives CDR1 SGHTA, CDR2 FQGNSA. Trimming cost V 3 bases and J 4 bases, with 14 bases left between them. The CDR3 has 15 amino acids. CDR3 sequence (DNA): TGTGCCAGCAGCTTTGCGGCCCGTCCCCCAGATACGCAGTATTTT. It specifies CASSFAARPPDTQYF. The whole variable domain, remainder taken from reference TRBV7-2 and TRBJ2-3, is GAGVSQSPSNKVTEKGKDVELRCDPISGHTALYWYRQSLGQGLEFLIYFQGNSAPDKSGLPSDRFSAERTGGSVSTLTIQRTQQEDSAVYLCASSFAARPPDTQYFGPGTRLTVL.

This chain joins TRBV27 and TRBJ2-3, with 10 bases matching TRBD2. The CDR3 consists of 16 residues. CDR1 MNHEY and CDR2 SMNVEV come from the germline V gene (reference sequence). Unmatched junction bases numbered 7, after V lost 2 bases and J lost 5 bases. The CDR3 region has the DNA TGTGCCAGCAGTTTAAGCGGGAGGGCCAGGGAAGATACGCAGTATTTT. Amino acids: CASSLSGRAREDTQYF.

This clonotype was detected a few times. This rearrangement joins TRBV27 to TRBJ2-7; 8 bases are shared with TRBD1. CDR1 and CDR2 from the germline V gene are MNHEY and SMNVEV (reference sequence). The CDR3 length is 13 residues. V shed 5 bases and J 6 bases; nucleotides not matched to a gene: 6. Written as DNA, the CDR3 is TGTGCCAGCAGTCGGGACAGGTTCTCCGAGCAGTACTTC. It yields the protein CASSRDRFSEQYF.

Many counts were recorded for this clonotype. This chain uses TRBV6-2 or TRBV6-3 with TRBJ2-3; possibly TRBD1 or TRBD2 for D (5 bases each). V was cut by 4 bases and J by 0 bases, with 8 bases left in between. Germline V gene lookup returns CDR1 MNHEY and CDR2 SVGEGT. This CDR3 has 14 residues. The CDR3 DNA follows: TGTGCCAGCAGTTTCGGGGCTAGCACAGATACGCAGTATTTT. Translation: CASSFGASTDTQYF.

This clonotype was found a few times. This sequence joins TRBV12-3 or TRBV12-4 and TRBJ2-1; 8 bases are a match to TRBD2. The V and J ends lost 5 bases and 0 bases, in that order; junction bases with no gene match: 3. The CDR3 runs to 15 residues. In nucleotides, the CDR3 is TGTGCCAGCAGTCCAGCGGGGGCCTCCTACAATGAGCAGTTCTTC. Protein product: CASSPAGASYNEQFF.

This clonotype appeared many times. This chain links TRBV4-1 with TRBJ1-2; 7 bases fit TRBD1. Looked up from germline, CDR1 is MGHRA and CDR2 is YSYEKL. The CDR3 consists of 17 residues. The junction had 11 bases not matched to a gene; V was cut back by 2 bases and J by 2 bases. CDR3 sequence (DNA): TGCGCCAGCAGCCAATCCCCGACAGGGATGGGCAACTATGGCTACACCTTC. This translates into CASSQSPTGMGNYGYTF.

The table lists this clonotype with a few counts. The rearrangement uses TRBV7-2 and TRBJ2-5; 11 nucleotides align to TRBD2. There are 15 residues in the CDR3. Looked up from germline, CDR1 is SGHTA and CDR2 is FQGNSA. V trimming: 4 bases; J trimming: 4 bases; junction bases outside the gene matches: 5. The CDR3 DNA sequence: TGTGCCAGCAGCTCCTTTAGCGGGGGGGCAGAGACCCAGTACTTC. Its translation is CASSSFSGGAETQYF.

The sample holds many counts of this clonotype. CDR3 region: CASSLYRGENQETQYF. CDR3 in DNA: TGTGCCAGCAGTTTATATCGGGGGGAGAACCAAGAGACCCAGTACTTC. This rearrangement joins TRBV28 to TRBJ2-5, with 7 nucleotides matching TRBD2. Germline lookup yields CDR1 MDHEN and CDR2 SYDVKM. The CDR3 is 16 amino acids. V lost 1 base and J lost 0; bases outside the gene matches: 5. The variable domain in full, with the rest retrieved from reference TRBV28 and TRBJ2-5, is DVKVTQSSRYLVKRTGEKVFLECVQDMDHENMFWYRQDPGLGLRLIYFSYDVKMKEKGDIPEGYSVSREKKERFSLILESASTNQTSMYLCASSLYRGENQETQYFGPGTRLLVL.

This clonotype occurred a few times. The chain carries TRBV10-2 and TRBJ2-7; maybe TRBD2 (7 bases). The germline CDR1 and CDR2 sequences are WSHSY and SAAADI. There are 12 residues in the CDR3. V lost 6 bases to trimming and J lost 6 bases, with 12 bases between them. In DNA, the CDR3 is TGCGCCAGCAGAGCAGGGGAGGGCGAGCAGTACTTC. This sequence encodes CASRAGEGEQYF.

This clonotype was seen only a few times. This chain links TRBV6-5 with TRBJ2-6; D not resolved. This CDR3 is 16 amino acids long. V dropped 4 bases and J dropped 0 bases, with 10 bases sitting between them. The V gene's germline CDR1 is MNHEY and CDR2 SVGAGI. Written as DNA, the CDR3 is TGTGCCAGCAGTTTCACCCCTCTCTCTGGGGCCAACGTCCTGACTTTC. This codes for CASSFTPLSGANVLTF.